This T cell receptor (beta chain) was captured by sequencing in a study of cytomegalovirus exposure and HLA in healthy donors. Overall study context: Earlier work reported 117 million unique TCR beta sequences from 150 million to 200 million T cells.

A note on this clone: The antigen is unknown.

PCR was performed using 60 Vbeta and 13 Jbeta primers. Produced via immunoSEQ multiplex PCR; TCRdb's table is partial and in-frame only. Of about 37,000 clones listed, 74% are singletons. General study points: Per a later analysis, fewer than 20,000 TCR beta sequences showed association with HLA alleles at 0.05 false discovery rate. Confirmation in vitro established that a few CMV-associated chains were specific for CMV antigens. For most TCR sequences rarity was the rule, although some public TCRs occurred in many donors.

The sample was PBMCs. The receptor's source is a man under 40 in good health and CMV-seronegative.

In DNA form, the CDR3 reads TGTGCCAGCAGTTCCCAGGGTTTTGAGCAGTACTTC. The encoded protein is CASSSQGFEQYF. The chain employs TRBV27 and TRBJ2-7; weak D call: TRBD1 (5 bases). V was trimmed by 4 bases and J by 7 bases, leaving 11 bases between them. Germline V gives CDR1 MNHEY, CDR2 SMNVEV (reference sequence). CDR3 length equals 12 residues.